Below are 18 T cell receptor beta chains sequenced from a single sample in a study of identifying expanded T cells in peripheral blood. Generated by immunoSEQ multiplex PCR, the TCRdb table keeps only in-frame clones and is missing some. The sample has some 76,000 clones, 90% seen once. The sample taken for sequencing was blood. The receptors shown here come from a person aged 18 to 69 in good health.

This rearrangement joins TRBV7-9 to TRBJ2-7; 7 nucleotides match TRBD2. Germline lookup yields CDR1 SEHNR and CDR2 FQNEAQ (reference sequence). The trim removed 5 bases at V and 2 bases at J, leaving 6 bases unmatched. This CDR3 contains 14 residues. The CDR3 region has the DNA TGTGCCAGCAGCCCACGGGAGGTCGCCTACGAGCAGTACTTC. This codes for CASSPREVAYEQYF.

V usage is TRBV5-1 and J usage is TRBJ2-1, with no clear D. Germline CDR1 reads SGHRS; CDR2 reads YFSETQ. Trimming took 4 bases from V and 8 from J, leaving 16 bases between them. The length of the CDR3 is 14 residues. The CDR3 sequence is CASSRSDSWDEQFF. The CDR3 DNA reads as TGCGCCAGCAGCCGGTCTGACTCCTGGGATGAGCAGTTCTTC.

The genes are TRBV27 and TRBJ1-5; D not resolved. Trimming left V 7 bases short and J 1 base short, with 20 bases between. Germline V gene data show CDR1 as MNHEY and CDR2 as SMNVEV (reference sequence). The CDR3 is 17 amino acids. CDR3 sequence (DNA): TGTGCCAGCACCCAAGAGGAACTACAGAGAAGCAATCAGCCCCAGCATTTT. Translating it yields CASTQEELQRSNQPQHF.

The chain uses TRBV29-1 and TRBJ1-2; possibly TRBD1 for D (6 bases). The CDR3 loop spans 11 amino acids. In germline, CDR1 is SQVTM, CDR2 ANQGSEA. Deletions cut 5 bases from V and 7 bases from J, with 11 bases between. The CDR3 DNA follows: TGCAGCGTTTCCAGGGGAGGTGGCTACACCTTC. The encoded protein is CSVSRGGGYTF. The variable domain in full, with the rest retrieved from reference TRBV29-1 and TRBJ1-2, is SAVISQKPSRDICQRGTSLTIQCQVDSQVTMMFWYRQQPGQSLTLIATANQGSEATYESGFVIDKFPISRPNLTFSTLTVSNMSPEDSSIYLCSVSRGGGYTFGSGTRLTVV.

The chain links TRBV7-2 to TRBJ1-2; D remains ambiguous. The length of the CDR3 is 16 residues. Trimming took 1 base from V and 8 from J, leaving 20 bases between them. CDR1 SGHTA and CDR2 FQGNSA come from the germline V gene. CDR3 DNA sequence: TGTGCCAGCAGCTTAGTAGGGCCCCGATACGGCGGGGGCTACACCTTC. Protein product: CASSLVGPRYGGGYTF.

This clone occurred a few times. This chain connects TRBV7-9 to TRBJ2-1; TRBD2 matches 7 bases. After removal of 5 bases from V and 9 bases from J, the junction contained 7 bases not matched to a gene. CDR1 is SEHNR, CDR2 FQNEAQ, per germline (reference sequence). The CDR3 is 13 amino acids. This CDR3 reads CASSLPGGGEQFF. The CDR3 DNA follows: TGTGCCAGCAGCCTTCCGGGAGGCGGTGAGCAGTTCTTC.

The V call is TRBV5-1, the J call TRBJ2-2; D possibly uses TRBD1 or TRBD2 (6 bases each). Germline V lookup: CDR1 SGHRS, CDR2 YFSETQ. V gave up 7 bases and J gave up 2 bases, with 15 bases separating them. This CDR3 contains 15 residues. The CDR3: CASLPGGLNTGELFF. For the CDR3, the DNA is TGCGCCAGCCTGCCCGGGGGCCTTAACACCGGGGAGCTGTTTTTT.

V and J are TRBV7-3 and TRBJ2-7; TRBD2 is a possible D gene (6 bases). Germline CDR1 reads SGHTA; CDR2 reads FQGTGA. Trimming shortened V by 0 bases and J by 4 bases, and 7 bases separated the two germline ends. The CDR3 spans 13 residues. CDR3 residues: CASSLTGGYEQYF. CDR3 sequence (DNA): TGTGCCAGCAGCTTAACCGGGGGATACGAGCAGTACTTC. The full variable domain, in which reference TRBV7-3 and TRBJ2-7 provide the parts outside the CDR3, is GAGVSQTPSNKVTEKGKYVELRCDPISGHTALYWYRQSLGQGPEFLIYFQGTGAADDSGLPNDRFFAVRPEGSVSTLKIQRTERGDSAVYLCASSLTGGYEQYFGPGTRLTVT.

The chain uses TRBV6-5 and TRBJ2-2; TRBD1 is a possible D gene (5 bases). The V end lost 6 bases, the J end lost 8 bases, and 13 bases lay between the germline ends. Germline V gene sequence: CDR1 MNHEY, CDR2 SVGAGI. The CDR3 spans 13 residues. The CDR3 sequence is CASRTRAEGELFF. CDR3 DNA sequence: TGTGCCAGCAGAACCAGGGCGGAGGGGGAGCTGTTTTTT.

This clone was counted once. V usage is TRBV20-1 and J usage is TRBJ2-5; no reliable D call. Germline V gives CDR1 DFQATT, CDR2 SNEGSKA (reference sequence). This CDR3 region has 10 residues. The V gene lost 2 bases and the J gene lost 5 bases, with 3 bases spanning the gap. CDR3 coding DNA: TGCAGTGCTAGAAGGGAGACCCAGTACTTC. It codes for CSARRETQYF.

The chain is built from TRBV5-6 and TRBJ1-2; 7 nucleotides match TRBD1. J lost 14 bases, V lost 3 bases, and 13 bases had no gene match. Germline lookup yields CDR1 SGHDT and CDR2 YYEEEE. This CDR3 contains 13 residues. This CDR3 reads CASSWTTGTESTF. CDR3 DNA sequence: TGTGCCAGCAGCTGGACCACCGGGACAGAGTCAACCTTC.

The chain employs TRBV28 and TRBJ1-2; D remains ambiguous. Germline V gene lookup returns CDR1 MDHEN and CDR2 SYDVKM. The CDR3 has 13 amino acids. V was clipped by 5 bases and J by 5 bases, with 12 bases between them. The CDR3 coding sequence is TGTGCCAGCAGTCCCCCGATGAGGTATGGCTACACCTTC. Its translation is CASSPPMRYGYTF.

V is TRBV12-5 and J is TRBJ2-1; the D gene is possibly TRBD1 (7 bases). In germline, CDR1 is LGHNT, CDR2 FRNRAP. This CDR3 region has 15 residues. Trimming took off 5 bases at V and 8 bases at J, with 19 bases between the two ends. CDR3 loop: CASGADPRGVYEQFF. The CDR3, as DNA: TGTGCTAGTGGTGCCGATCCCAGGGGGGTGTATGAGCAGTTCTTC.

The chain combines TRBV18 with TRBJ2-7; perhaps TRBD1 as D (6 bases). The germline gives CDR1 KGHSH, CDR2 LQKENI. V shed 5 bases and J shed 6 bases, with 11 bases lying between them. CDR3 length: 12 residues. CDR3 sequence: CASSTDSSEQYF. As DNA, the CDR3 is TGTGCCAGCTCAACGGACAGTTCCGAGCAGTACTTC. Looking up the rest from reference TRBV18 and TRBJ2-7 gives the full variable domain: NAGVMQNPRHLVRRRGQEARLRCSPMKGHSHVYWYRQLPEEGLKFMVYLQKENIIDESGMPKERFSAEFPKEGPSILRIQQVVRGDSAAYFCASSTDSSEQYFGPGTRLTVT.

The CDR3 sequence is CASSLVGTLTDTQYF. For the CDR3, the DNA is TGCGCCAGCAGCTTGGTCGGGACGCTCACAGATACGCAGTATTTT. The V call is TRBV5-1, the J call TRBJ2-3; the D call may be TRBD1 or TRBD2 (5 bases each). The CDR3 extends over 15 amino acids. Trimming pared 0 bases from V and 2 bases from J, leaving 10 bases between. The germline V gene encodes CDR1 SGHRS and CDR2 YFSETQ.

This sequence joins TRBV18 and TRBJ2-2; no reliable D call. V shed 3 bases and J shed 5 bases, with 10 bases lying between them. The germline V gene encodes CDR1 KGHSH and CDR2 LQKENI. This CDR3 region has 14 residues. The CDR3 region is CASSPLFDTGELFF. CDR3 in DNA: TGTGCCAGCTCACCTCTCTTTGATACCGGGGAGCTGTTTTTT.

The chain has TRBV9 and TRBJ2-1; 7 nucleotides line up with TRBD2. Trimming at V came to 0 bases and at J to 14 bases, leaving 11 bases not matched to a gene. The CDR3 spans 14 residues. Germline CDR1 SGDLS, CDR2 YYNGEE. The CDR3 loop is CASSVGELGRGKFF. CDR3 sequence (DNA): TGTGCCAGCAGCGTAGGTGAACTGGGGAGGGGAAAGTTCTTC. The whole variable domain, filled in from reference TRBV9 and TRBJ2-1, reads DSGVTQTPKHLITATGQRVTLRCSPRSGDLSVYWYQQSLDQGLQFLIQYYNGEERAKGNILERFSAQQFPDLHSELNLSSLELGDSALYFCASSVGELGRGKFFGPGTRLTVL.

The chain is built from TRBV7-2 and TRBJ2-7; 11 bases align to TRBD2. Germline V gene sequence: CDR1 SGHTA, CDR2 FQGNSA. V was pared by 0 bases and J by 4 bases, with 5 bases of the junction left unmatched. This CDR3 is built from 16 residues. As DNA, the CDR3 is TGTGCCAGCAGCTTAGCTAGCGGGAGGGCCAAGTACGAGCAGTACTTC. Translating it yields CASSLASGRAKYEQYF. Full variable domain (outside the CDR3, taken from reference TRBV7-2 and TRBJ2-7): GAGVSQSPSNKVTEKGKDVELRCDPISGHTALYWYRQSLGQGLEFLIYFQGNSAPDKSGLPSDRFSAERTGGSVSTLTIQRTQQEDSAVYLCASSLASGRAKYEQYFGPGTRLTVT.